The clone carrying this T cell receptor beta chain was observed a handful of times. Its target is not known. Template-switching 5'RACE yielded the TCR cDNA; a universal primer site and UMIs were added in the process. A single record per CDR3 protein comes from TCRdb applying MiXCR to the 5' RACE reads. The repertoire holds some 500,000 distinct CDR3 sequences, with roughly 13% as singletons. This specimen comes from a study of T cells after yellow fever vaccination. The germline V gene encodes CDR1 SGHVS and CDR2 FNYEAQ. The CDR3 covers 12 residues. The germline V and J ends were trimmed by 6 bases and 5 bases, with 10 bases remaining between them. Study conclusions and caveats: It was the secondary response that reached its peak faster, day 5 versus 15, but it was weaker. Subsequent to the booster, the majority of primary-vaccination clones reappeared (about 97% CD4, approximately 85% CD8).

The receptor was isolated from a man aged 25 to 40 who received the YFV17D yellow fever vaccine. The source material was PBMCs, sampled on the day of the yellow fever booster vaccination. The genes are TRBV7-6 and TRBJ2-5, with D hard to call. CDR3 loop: CASRDPSETQYF. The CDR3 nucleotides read TGTGCCAGCAGGGATCCGAGCGAGACCCAGTACTTC. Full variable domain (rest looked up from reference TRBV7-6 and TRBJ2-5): GAGVSQSPRYKVTKRGQDVALRCDPISGHVSLYWYRQALGQGPEFLTYFNYEAQQDKSGLPNDRFSAERPEGSISTLTIQRTEQRDSAMYRCASRDPSETQYFGPGTRLLVL.